Included here is one T cell receptor (beta chain) sequence, with context. What it binds is unknown. Genomic DNA belonging to each subset was distributed in equal measure over several immunoSEQ plates. Clones were sequenced by immunoSEQ multiplex PCR, and TCRdb holds only the in-frame ones, with some missing. This table holds around 2,000,000 clones, about 95% found once. The sample comes from a study of shared clonotypes between healthy human individuals. Overall study findings and caveats: Donor clonotype sharing was expected to depend on sequencing depth.

This CDR3 spans 15 amino acids. The V gene end was trimmed by 0 bases and the J gene end by 3 bases; junction bases not matched to a gene: 1. Germline CDR1 SGHNT, CDR2 YYREEE (reference sequence). CD45RO-negative, CCR7-positively selected cells formed the naive CD8 fraction, excluding terminally differentiated effector memory CD45RA+ cells. The chain employs TRBV5-4 and TRBJ1-3; TRBD1 aligns across 9 bases. The source material was naive CD8+ T cells sorted from blood. The sequence was obtained from a man aged 18 to 29 in good health. The CDR3 DNA is TGTGCCAGCAGCTTGGACAGGGGGCATGGAAACACCATATATTTT. This gives the protein CASSLDRGHGNTIYF.